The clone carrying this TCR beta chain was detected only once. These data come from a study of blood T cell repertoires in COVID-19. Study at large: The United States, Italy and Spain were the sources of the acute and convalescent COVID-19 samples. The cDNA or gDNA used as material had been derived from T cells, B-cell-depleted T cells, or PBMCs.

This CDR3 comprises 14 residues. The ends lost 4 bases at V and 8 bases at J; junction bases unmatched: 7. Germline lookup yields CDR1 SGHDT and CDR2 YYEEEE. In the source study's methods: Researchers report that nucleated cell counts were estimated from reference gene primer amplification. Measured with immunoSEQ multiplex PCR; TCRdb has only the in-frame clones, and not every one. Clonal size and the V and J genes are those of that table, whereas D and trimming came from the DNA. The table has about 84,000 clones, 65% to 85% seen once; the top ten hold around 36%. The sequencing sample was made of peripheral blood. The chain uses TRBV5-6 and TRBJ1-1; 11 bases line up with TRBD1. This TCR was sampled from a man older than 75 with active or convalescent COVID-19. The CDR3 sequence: CASSSGQGAREAFF. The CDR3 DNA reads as TGTGCCAGCAGCAGCGGACAGGGGGCTAGGGAAGCTTTCTTT.